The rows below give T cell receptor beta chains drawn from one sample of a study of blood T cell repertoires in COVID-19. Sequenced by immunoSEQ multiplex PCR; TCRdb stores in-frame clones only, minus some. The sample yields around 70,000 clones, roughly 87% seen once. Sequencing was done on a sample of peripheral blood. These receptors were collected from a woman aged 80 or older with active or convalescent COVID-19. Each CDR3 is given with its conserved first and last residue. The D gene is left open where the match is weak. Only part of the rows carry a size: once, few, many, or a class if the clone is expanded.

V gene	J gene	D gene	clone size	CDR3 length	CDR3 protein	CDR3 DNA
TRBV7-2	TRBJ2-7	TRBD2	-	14	CASSTSGGPYEQYF	TGTGCCAGCAGCACTAGCGGGGGGCCCTACGAGCAGTACTTC
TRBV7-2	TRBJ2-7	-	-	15	CASSSLLGGSYEQYF	TGTGCCAGCAGCTCACTCCTGGGGGGATCGTACGAGCAGTACTTC
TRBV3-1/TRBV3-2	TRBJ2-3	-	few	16	CASSQVESAGTDTQYF	TGTGCCAGCAGCCAAGTGGAGTCGGCGGGCACAGATACGCAGTATTTT
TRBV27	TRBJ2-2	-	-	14	CASISLIGTGELFF	TGTGCCAGCATTTCCTTAATCGGCACCGGGGAGCTGTTTTTT
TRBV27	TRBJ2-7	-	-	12	CASSSTGYEQYF	TGTGCCAGCAGTTCAACAGGGTACGAGCAGTACTTC
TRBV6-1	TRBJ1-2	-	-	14	CASSDTWGPYGYTF	TGTGCCAGCAGTGATACGTGGGGCCCGTATGGCTACACCTTC
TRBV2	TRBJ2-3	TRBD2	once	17	CASNLAGGIPSTDTQYF	TGTGCCAGCAACCTAGCGGGGGGGATCCCTAGCACAGATACGCAGTATTTT
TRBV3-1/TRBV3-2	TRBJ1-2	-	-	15	CASSQAWPFNYGYTF	TGTGCCAGCAGCCAAGCTTGGCCTTTTAACTATGGCTACACCTTC
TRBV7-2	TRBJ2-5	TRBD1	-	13	CASSQDRDETQYF	TGTGCCAGCAGCCAGGACAGGGACGAGACCCAGTACTTC
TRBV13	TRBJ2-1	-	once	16	CASSPPGGAAYNEQFF	TGTGCCAGCAGCCCCCCAGGCGGGGCTGCCTACAATGAGCAGTTCTTC
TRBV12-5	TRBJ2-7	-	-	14	CASVPDSFPYEQYF	TGTGCTAGTGTTCCTGACAGCTTTCCTTACGAGCAGTACTTC
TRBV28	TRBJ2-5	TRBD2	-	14	CASSPGGFGETQYF	TGTGCCAGCAGTCCGGGGGGATTTGGAGAGACCCAGTACTTC
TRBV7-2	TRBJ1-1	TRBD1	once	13	CASRDRGQNEAFF	TGTGCCAGCCGGGACAGGGGGCAAAATGAAGCTTTCTTT
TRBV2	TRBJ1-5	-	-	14	CASSTDSSNQPQHF	TGTGCCAGCAGTACCGACAGTAGCAATCAGCCCCAGCATTTT
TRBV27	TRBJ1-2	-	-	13	CASSFRGGYGYTF	TGTGCCAGCAGTTTCAGGGGTGGCTATGGCTACACCTTC
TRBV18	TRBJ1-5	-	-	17	CASSPSPTPGGNQPQHF	TGTGCCAGCTCACCATCCCCGACCCCGGGAGGCAATCAGCCCCAGCATTTT